Below, 26 T cell receptor beta chains from the same sample are listed, as sequenced in a study of HIV-infected patients and healthy controls. Antiretroviral therapy had run roughly three months, about 14 weeks, before follow-up blood collection. Whole blood was used without fractionation, so all unsorted peripheral T cells were included. Around 530 ng RNA was reverse transcribed with alpha and beta constant-region primers. Each of the alpha and beta chains got its own library through chain-specific third strand synthesis with indices. TCRdb ran MiXCR on the 5' RACE reads and lists one entry per CDR3 protein. In the table there are around 7,000 distinct CDR3 sequences, about 10% of which are singletons. The sample consisted of blood, taken during antiretroviral therapy. All receptors come from an adult with HIV infection.

In its sample, this clonotype ranks as medium-sized. This chain joins TRBV20-1 and TRBJ1-1; D remains unclear. The V gene's germline CDR1 is DFQATT and CDR2 SNEGSKA (reference sequence). Trimming removed 1 base at V and 9 bases at J, with 15 bases between. This CDR3 is built from 13 residues. The DNA for the CDR3 is TGCAGTGCTAGAGCCCCCGGTGGCAGGCAAGCTTTCTTT. Translating it yields CSARAPGGRQAFF.

V usage is TRBV7-6 and J usage is TRBJ1-1, with D unresolved. Trimming removed 1 base at V and 3 bases at J, with 9 bases between. Germline CDR1 SGHVS, CDR2 FNYEAQ. This CDR3 is 14 amino acids long. The chain's CDR3 is CASSLGWVDTEAFF. Written as DNA, the CDR3 is TGTGCCAGCAGCTTAGGATGGGTGGACACTGAAGCTTTCTTT.

This clonotype was observed at least ten times. The genes are TRBV6-5 and TRBJ1-4; 7 bases map to TRBD1. CDR1 and CDR2 from the germline V gene are MNHEY and SVGAGI. CDR3 length equals 14 residues. The trim removed 6 bases at V and 8 bases at J, leaving 9 bases unmatched. The CDR3 sequence is CASSPDRVREKLFF. CDR3 nucleotides: TGTGCCAGCAGCCCAGACAGGGTTCGAGAAAAACTGTTTTTT.

This clonotype was picked up a small number of times. The gene calls are TRBV12-3 or TRBV12-4 and TRBJ2-7; no definite D call. The CDR3 is made up of 15 amino acids. Trimming left V 3 bases short and J 0 bases short, with 12 bases between. The CDR3 sequence: CASSFALNPSYEQYF. CDR3 nucleotide sequence: TGTGCCAGCAGTTTTGCGCTTAACCCCTCCTACGAGCAGTACTTC.

This clonotype was counted a few times. The chain combines TRBV11-2 with TRBJ2-1; D unresolved. V was trimmed by 5 bases and J by 4 bases, leaving 9 bases between them. The length of the CDR3 is 13 residues. The germline V gene has CDR1 SGHAT and CDR2 FQNNGV. The CDR3 nucleotides read TGTGCCAGCAGCCGAGCACCTTACAATGAGCAGTTCTTC. Its protein product is CASSRAPYNEQFF.

Sample share makes this clonotype medium-sized. This sequence joins TRBV3-1 and TRBJ1-2; D not certain. This CDR3 spans 15 amino acids. The V and J ends lost 4 bases and 3 bases respectively, with 15 bases between them. In germline, CDR1 is LGHDT, CDR2 YNNKEL (reference sequence). CDR3 DNA sequence: TGTGCCAGCAGCCCCCGATGGGAGGGCCACTATGGCTACACCTTC. It encodes CASSPRWEGHYGYTF.

By proportion, this clonotype is medium-sized. This chain connects TRBV27 to TRBJ2-1, with 7 bases matching TRBD2. Germline V gene data show CDR1 as MNHEY and CDR2 as SMNVEV (reference sequence). Trimming removed 6 bases from V and 0 bases from J; junction bases left unmatched: 2. The CDR3 contains 14 residues. Written as DNA, the CDR3 is TGTGCCAGCAGGCCGGGGGGCTCCTACAATGAGCAGTTCTTC. It encodes CASRPGGSYNEQFF.

This clonotype was counted at least ten times. The CDR3 loop is CASSTDRAPQPQHF. The CDR3 DNA sequence: TGTGCCAGCTCTACGGACAGGGCGCCTCAGCCCCAGCATTTT. The rearrangement uses TRBV18 and TRBJ1-5, with 8 nucleotides matching TRBD1. After removal of 6 bases from V and 6 bases from J, the junction contained 7 bases not matched to a gene. CDR3 length equals 14 residues. Germline lookup yields CDR1 KGHSH and CDR2 LQKENI.

Judged by abundance, this clonotype is medium-sized. The rearrangement uses TRBV7-8 and TRBJ2-1, with 8 nucleotides matching TRBD2. With V trimmed by 5 bases and J by 8 bases, 8 bases remained unmatched. The CDR3 has 14 residues. The germline V gene has CDR1 SGHVS and CDR2 FQNEAQ. The CDR3 nucleotides read TGTGCCAGCAGCCCACCGGGACTAGAGGATGAGCAGTTCTTC. Its protein is CASSPPGLEDEQFF.

In its sample, this clonotype ranks as medium-sized. The rearrangement joins TRBV7-9 to TRBJ1-2, with unresolved D. V was pared by 5 bases and J by 8 bases, with 12 bases between. Germline V gene data show CDR1 as SEHNR and CDR2 as FQNEAQ (reference sequence). The CDR3 sequence is 12 residues long. CDR3 bases: TGTGCCAGCAGCCTCCAGGAGGGCGGCTACACCTTC. As protein: CASSLQEGGYTF. Variable domain in full (rest from reference TRBV7-9 and TRBJ1-2): DTGVSQNPRHKITKRGQNVTFRCDPISEHNRLYWYRQTLGQGPEFLTYFQNEAQLEKSRLLSDRFSAERPKGSFSTLEIQRTEQGDSAMYLCASSLQEGGYTFGSGTRLTVV.

There are many counts of this clonotype. V usage is TRBV7-9 and J usage is TRBJ2-5, with D tentatively TRBD1 (6 bases). V was pared by 3 bases and J by 2 bases, with 10 bases between. The CDR3 length is 14 residues. CDR1 and CDR2 (germline): SEHNR, FQNEAQ (reference sequence). Here the CDR3 reads CASSFMGAQETQYF. CDR3 nucleotides: TGTGCCAGCAGCTTTATGGGGGCTCAAGAGACCCAGTACTTC.

In this sample, this clonotype is medium-sized. The chain uses TRBV4-1 and TRBJ2-6, with D perhaps given as TRBD1 or TRBD2 (5 bases each). Germline V CDR1 and CDR2: MGHRA, YSYEKL. V lost 4 bases and J 1 base, leaving 14 bases between the germline ends. The CDR3 totals 17 residues. CDR3 nucleotide sequence: TGCGCCAGCAGCCGGAAACAGGAGGCGTCTGGGGCCAACGTCCTGACTTTC. Amino acid sequence: CASSRKQEASGANVLTF.

By sample fraction, this clonotype is medium-sized. This chain joins TRBV11-2 and TRBJ1-1; no clear D gene. From germline, CDR1 is SGHAT and CDR2 FQNNGV. The germline V and J ends were trimmed by 2 bases and 0 bases, with 10 bases remaining between them. The CDR3 runs 15 residues. CDR3 loop: CASSLSNFLNTEAFF. The CDR3 coding sequence is TGTGCCAGCAGCTTATCGAACTTCTTGAACACTGAAGCTTTCTTT. Full variable domain (remainder filled in from reference TRBV11-2 and TRBJ1-1): EAGVAQSPRYKIIEKRQSVAFWCNPISGHATLYWYQQILGQGPKLLIQFQNNGVVDDSQLPKDRFSAERLKGVDSTLKIQPAKLEDSAVYLCASSLSNFLNTEAFFGQGTRLTVV.

This clonotype was picked up a small number of times. This rearrangement joins TRBV9 to TRBJ2-3; tentative D call: TRBD2 (6 bases). The germline V gene has CDR1 SGDLS and CDR2 YYNGEE. CDR3 length: 14 amino acids. V dropped 0 bases and J dropped 4 bases, with 9 bases sitting between them. The CDR3, as DNA: TGTGCCAGCAGCGTAGGCTCTAGCGCAGATACGCAGTATTTT. It translates to CASSVGSSADTQYF.

This clonotype has at least ten counts. V gene TRBV19 combines with J gene TRBJ1-4; tentatively, D is TRBD1 (5 bases). Germline loops: CDR1 LNHDA, CDR2 SQIVND (reference sequence). V was shortened by 5 bases and J by 5 bases, with 12 bases between the two germline ends. The CDR3 has 14 residues. CDR3 sequence: CASSRETANEKLFF. CDR3 sequence (DNA): TGTGCCAGTAGTCGGGAGACAGCGAATGAAAAACTGTTTTTT.

This clonotype was detected ten times or more. The chain links TRBV5-1 to TRBJ2-7; no clear D. The CDR3 is 13 amino acids. The germline V gene encodes CDR1 SGHRS and CDR2 YFSETQ. The V end was cut by 2 bases, the J end by 0 bases, with 6 bases between. The DNA of the CDR3 is TGCGCCAGCAGCTTCACGCCCTCCTACGAGCAGTACTTC. Translation gives CASSFTPSYEQYF.

By frequency in the sample, this clonotype is medium-sized (0.01 to 0.1%). The genes are TRBV4-1 and TRBJ2-3, with D tentatively TRBD1 or TRBD2 (5 bases each). Per germline, CDR1 MGHRA and CDR2 YSYEKL. The CDR3 consists of 12 residues. V was shortened by 4 bases and J by 5 bases, with 7 bases between the two germline ends. CDR3 nucleotides: TGCGCCAGCAGCCGAGGGGTAGATACGCAGTATTTT. It yields the protein CASSRGVDTQYF.

This clonotype was recorded many times. The J gene is TRBJ2-7, the V gene TRBV19, with 8 nucleotides matching TRBD1. CDR1 is LNHDA, CDR2 SQIVND, per germline (reference sequence). The V segment lost 11 bases and the J segment 3 bases; nucleotides outside the gene matches: 6. The CDR3 has 12 residues. CDR3 in DNA: TGTGCCTCCTCCGGGACAGGCTACGAGCAGTACTTC. It yields the protein CASSGTGYEQYF.

In its sample, this clonotype was seen a few times. The CDR3 nucleotides read TGTGCCAGCTCACCACGGGACCCCTCCACCGGGGAGCTGTTTTTT. Amino acids: CASSPRDPSTGELFF. The chain recombines TRBV18 with TRBJ2-2, with D perhaps being TRBD1 or TRBD2 (5 bases each). V lost 1 base, J lost 4 bases, and 10 bases lay in between. Germline values: CDR1 KGHSH, CDR2 LQKENI. This CDR3 contains 15 residues.

The chain has TRBV29-1 and TRBJ2-4; D is possibly TRBD1 (6 bases). Germline loops: CDR1 SQVTM, CDR2 ANQGSEA. V lost 4 bases and J lost 0, with 10 bases in between. The CDR3 is 14 residues long. The CDR3 DNA is TGCAGCGTTGGACAGGCCCAAGCCAAAAACATTCAGTACTTC. Its protein is CSVGQAQAKNIQYF. Full variable domain (outside the CDR3, taken from reference TRBV29-1 and TRBJ2-4): SAVISQKPSRDICQRGTSLTIQCQVDSQVTMMFWYRQQPGQSLTLIATANQGSEATYESGFVIDKFPISRPNLTFSTLTVSNMSPEDSSIYLCSVGQAQAKNIQYFGAGTRLSVL.

The table lists this clonotype with many counts. V gene TRBV5-1 combines with J gene TRBJ2-3; D perhaps matches TRBD2 (5 bases). Trimming took off 5 bases at V and 3 bases at J, with 16 bases between the two ends. The CDR3 has 15 amino acids. Germline CDR1 and CDR2: SGHRS and YFSETQ. CDR3 in DNA: TGCGCCAGCAGAGAGGGCGTCCACTTGACAGATACGCAGTATTTT. Its protein is CASREGVHLTDTQYF. Based on the CDR3 plus reference TRBV5-1 and TRBJ2-3, the full variable domain is KAGVTQTPRYLIKTRGQQVTLSCSPISGHRSVSWYQQTPGQGLQFLFEYFSETQRNKGNFPGRFSGRQFSNSRSEMNVSTLELGDSALYLCASREGVHLTDTQYFGPGTRLTVL.

This clonotype was observed many times. J is TRBJ2-1 and V is TRBV12-3 or TRBV12-4, with D possibly TRBD2 on 6 matching bases. V lost 4 bases, J lost 0 bases, and 13 bases lay in between. The CDR3 runs to 16 residues. This CDR3 reads CASSSLGRSSYNEQFF. In nucleotides, the CDR3 is TGTGCCAGCAGTTCTCTGGGGAGGAGCTCCTACAATGAGCAGTTCTTC.

This clonotype was seen many times. The rearrangement uses TRBV5-1 and TRBJ2-2; D gene ambiguous. The V end was cut by 0 bases, the J end by 1 base, with 7 bases between. This CDR3 comprises 15 residues. Germline values: CDR1 SGHRS, CDR2 YFSETQ. Here the CDR3 DNA reads TGCGCCAGCAGCTTGGGTGGAGAGAACACCGGGGAGCTGTTTTTT. This sequence encodes CASSLGGENTGELFF.

This clonotype was detected many times. The gene calls are TRBV14 and TRBJ2-6, with D unclear. The CDR3 spans 13 residues. Per the germline V gene, CDR1 is SGHDN and CDR2 is FVKESK. V dropped 7 bases and J dropped 0 bases, with 4 bases sitting between them. CDR3 bases: TGTGCCAGCATGACCTCTGGGGCCAACGTCCTGACTTTC. It translates to CASMTSGANVLTF.

This clonotype turned up a few times. The chain has TRBV5-1 and TRBJ1-1; D unclear. The ends were cut back, 0 bases at V and 2 bases at J, with 11 bases in the middle. The length of the CDR3 is 15 residues. Germline loops: CDR1 SGHRS, CDR2 YFSETQ. CDR3 sequence: CASSLGQEENTEAFF. For the CDR3, the DNA is TGCGCCAGCAGCTTGGGTCAGGAGGAAAACACTGAAGCTTTCTTT.

This clonotype is medium-sized by share. The genes are TRBV7-2 and TRBJ2-2; the D is unclear. This CDR3 contains 11 residues. Germline lookup yields CDR1 SGHTA and CDR2 FQGNSA. V dropped 2 bases and J dropped 8 bases, with 3 bases sitting between them. The CDR3 region has the DNA TGTGCCAGCAGCTTATCTGGGGAGCTGTTTTTT. Translation: CASSLSGELFF.